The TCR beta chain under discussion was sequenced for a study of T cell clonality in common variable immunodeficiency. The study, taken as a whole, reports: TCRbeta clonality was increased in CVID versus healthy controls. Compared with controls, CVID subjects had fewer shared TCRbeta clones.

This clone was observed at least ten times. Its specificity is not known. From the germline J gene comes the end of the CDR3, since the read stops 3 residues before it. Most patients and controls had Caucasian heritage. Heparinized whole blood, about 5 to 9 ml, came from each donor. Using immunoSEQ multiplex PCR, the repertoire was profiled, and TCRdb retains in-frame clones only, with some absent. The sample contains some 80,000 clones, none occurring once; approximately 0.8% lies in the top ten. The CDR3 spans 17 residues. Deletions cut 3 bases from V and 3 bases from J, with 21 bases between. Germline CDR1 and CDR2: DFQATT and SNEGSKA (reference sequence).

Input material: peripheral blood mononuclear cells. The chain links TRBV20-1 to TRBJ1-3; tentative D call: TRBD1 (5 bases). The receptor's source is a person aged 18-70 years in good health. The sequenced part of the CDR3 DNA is TGCAGTGCTAGGGGACCCAAGACCGGGACTGTTGGAAACACC. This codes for CSARGPKTGTVGNT. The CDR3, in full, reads CSARGPKTGTVGNTIYF.